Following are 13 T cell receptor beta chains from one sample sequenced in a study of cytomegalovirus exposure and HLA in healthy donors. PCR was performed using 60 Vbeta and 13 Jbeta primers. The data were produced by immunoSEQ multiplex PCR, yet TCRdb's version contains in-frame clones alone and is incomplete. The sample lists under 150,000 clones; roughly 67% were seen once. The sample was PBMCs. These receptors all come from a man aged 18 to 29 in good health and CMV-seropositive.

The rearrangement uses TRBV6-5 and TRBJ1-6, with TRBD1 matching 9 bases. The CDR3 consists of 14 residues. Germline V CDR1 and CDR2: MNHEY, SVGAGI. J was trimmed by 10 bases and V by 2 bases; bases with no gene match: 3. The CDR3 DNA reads TGTGCCAGCAGTTACCGACAGGGGGGGTCACCCCTCCACTTT. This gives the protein CASSYRQGGSPLHF.

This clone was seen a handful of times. The CDR3 DNA follows: TGCGCCAGCAGCTCCCGGACAGGCTCTGGAAACACCATATATTTT. Its protein product is CASSSRTGSGNTIYF. The chain carries TRBV5-1 and TRBJ1-3; the match to TRBD1 covers 7 bases. Germline CDR1 is SGHRS and CDR2 is YFSETQ. J gave up 0 bases and V 3 bases, and 3 bases lay outside the gene matches. The CDR3 runs to 15 residues. The full variable domain, rest sourced from reference TRBV5-1 and TRBJ1-3, is KAGVTQTPRYLIKTRGQQVTLSCSPISGHRSVSWYQQTPGQGLQFLFEYFSETQRNKGNFPGRFSGRQFSNSRSEMNVSTLELGDSALYLCASSSRTGSGNTIYFGEGSWLTVV.

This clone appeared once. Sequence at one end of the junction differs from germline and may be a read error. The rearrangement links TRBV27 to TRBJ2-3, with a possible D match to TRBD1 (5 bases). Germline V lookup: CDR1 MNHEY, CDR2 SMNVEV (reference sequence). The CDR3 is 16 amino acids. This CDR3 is CASSLLGRADQDTQYF. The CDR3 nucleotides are TGTGCCAGCAGCTTATTGGGCAGGGCGGATCAAGATACGCAGTATTTT.

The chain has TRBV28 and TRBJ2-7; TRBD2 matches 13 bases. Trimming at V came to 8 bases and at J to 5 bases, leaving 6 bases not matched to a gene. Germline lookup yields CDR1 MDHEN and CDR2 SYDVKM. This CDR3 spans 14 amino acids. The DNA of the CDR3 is TGTGCCAGCCGAACTAGCGGGGGGGTGGACGAGCAGTACTTC. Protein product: CASRTSGGVDEQYF.

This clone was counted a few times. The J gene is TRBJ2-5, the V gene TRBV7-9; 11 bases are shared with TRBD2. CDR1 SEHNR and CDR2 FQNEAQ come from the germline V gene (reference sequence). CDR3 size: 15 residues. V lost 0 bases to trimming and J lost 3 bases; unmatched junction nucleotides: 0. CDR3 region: CASSLATSGKETQYF. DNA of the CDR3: TGTGCCAGCAGCTTAGCGACTAGCGGGAAAGAGACCCAGTACTTC.

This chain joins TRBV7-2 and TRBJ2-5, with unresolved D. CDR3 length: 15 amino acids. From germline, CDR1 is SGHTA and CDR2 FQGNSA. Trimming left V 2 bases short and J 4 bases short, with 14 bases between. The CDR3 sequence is CASSLSGKSGETQYF. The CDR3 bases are TGTGCCAGCAGCTTATCGGGTAAATCGGGAGAGACCCAGTACTTC. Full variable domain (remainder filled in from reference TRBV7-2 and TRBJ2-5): GAGVSQSPSNKVTEKGKDVELRCDPISGHTALYWYRQSLGQGLEFLIYFQGNSAPDKSGLPSDRFSAERTGGSVSTLTIQRTQQEDSAVYLCASSLSGKSGETQYFGPGTRLLVL.

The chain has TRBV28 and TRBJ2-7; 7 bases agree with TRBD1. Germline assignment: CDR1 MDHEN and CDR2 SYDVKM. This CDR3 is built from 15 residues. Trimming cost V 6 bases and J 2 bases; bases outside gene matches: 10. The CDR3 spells CASSVPTGPAYEQYF. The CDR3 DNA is TGTGCCAGCAGCGTACCGACAGGGCCTGCCTACGAGCAGTACTTC.

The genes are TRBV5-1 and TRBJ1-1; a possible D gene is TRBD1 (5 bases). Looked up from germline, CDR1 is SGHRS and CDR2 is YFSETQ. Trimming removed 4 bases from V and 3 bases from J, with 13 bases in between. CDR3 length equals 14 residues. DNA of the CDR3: TGCGCCAGCAGCCGGAGGGGTGGGGACACTGAAGCTTTCTTT. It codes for CASSRRGGDTEAFF.

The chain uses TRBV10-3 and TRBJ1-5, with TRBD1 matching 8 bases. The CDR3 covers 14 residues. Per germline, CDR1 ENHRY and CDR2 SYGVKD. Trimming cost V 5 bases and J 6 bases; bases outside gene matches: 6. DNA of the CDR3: TGTGCCATCAGTAAGGACAGGGAGGTTCAGCCCCAGCATTTT. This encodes CAISKDREVQPQHF.

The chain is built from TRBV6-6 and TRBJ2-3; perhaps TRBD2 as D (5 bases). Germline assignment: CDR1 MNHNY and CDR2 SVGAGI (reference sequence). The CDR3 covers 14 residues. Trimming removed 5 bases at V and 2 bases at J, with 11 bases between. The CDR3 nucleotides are TGTGCCAGCAGTCCGACTCTAGCCACAGATACGCAGTATTTT. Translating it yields CASSPTLATDTQYF.

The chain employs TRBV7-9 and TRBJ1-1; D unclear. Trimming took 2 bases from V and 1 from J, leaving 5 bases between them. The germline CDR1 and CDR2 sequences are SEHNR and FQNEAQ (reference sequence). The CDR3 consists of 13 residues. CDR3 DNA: TGTGCCAGCAGCTTATCCAAGAACACTGAAGCTTTCTTT. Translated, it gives CASSLSKNTEAFF.

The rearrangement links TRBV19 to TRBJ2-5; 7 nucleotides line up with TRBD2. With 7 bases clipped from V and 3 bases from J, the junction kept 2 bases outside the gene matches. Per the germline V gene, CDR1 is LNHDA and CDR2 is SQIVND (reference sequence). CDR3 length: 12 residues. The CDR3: CASTSGEETQYF. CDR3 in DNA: TGTGCCAGTACCAGCGGGGAAGAGACCCAGTACTTC.

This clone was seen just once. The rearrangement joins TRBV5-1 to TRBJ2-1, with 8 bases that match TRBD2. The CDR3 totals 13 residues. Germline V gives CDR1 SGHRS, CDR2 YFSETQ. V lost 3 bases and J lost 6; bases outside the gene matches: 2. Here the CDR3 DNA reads TGCGCCAGCAGCTCGACTAGCGTCAATGAGCAGTTCTTC. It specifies CASSSTSVNEQFF.